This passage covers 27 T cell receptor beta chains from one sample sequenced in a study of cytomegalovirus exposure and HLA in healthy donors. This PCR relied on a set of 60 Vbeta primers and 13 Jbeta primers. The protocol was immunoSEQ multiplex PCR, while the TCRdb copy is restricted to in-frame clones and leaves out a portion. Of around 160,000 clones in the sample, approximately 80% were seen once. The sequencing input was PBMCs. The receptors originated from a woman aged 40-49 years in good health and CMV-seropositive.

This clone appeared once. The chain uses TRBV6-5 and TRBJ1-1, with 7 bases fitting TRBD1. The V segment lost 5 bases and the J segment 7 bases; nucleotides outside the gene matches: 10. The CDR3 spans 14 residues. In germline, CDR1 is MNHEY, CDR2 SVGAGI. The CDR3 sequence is CASSPPYRGSEAFF. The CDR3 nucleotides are TGTGCCAGCAGTCCCCCTTACAGGGGAAGTGAAGCTTTCTTT.

The CDR3 bases are TGTGCCAGCAGACCCACAGGGGGCGGTGAGCAGTTCTTC. Translated: CASRPTGGGEQFF. The chain employs TRBV5-6 and TRBJ2-1, with 9 bases matching TRBD1. The CDR3 spans 13 residues. Unmatched junction bases numbered 6, after V lost 5 bases and J lost 9 bases. Germline assignment: CDR1 SGHDT and CDR2 YYEEEE.

DNA for the CDR3: TGTGCCAGCAGCTCACGGGGCAGCACTAGCGGGAGACGCTACGAGCAGTACTTC. This gives the protein CASSSRGSTSGRRYEQYF. The chain is built from TRBV7-2 and TRBJ2-7, with TRBD2 identical over 11 bases. The CDR3 totals 18 residues. CDR1 and CDR2 (germline): SGHTA, FQGNSA. Trimming at V came to 4 bases and at J to 3 bases, leaving 14 bases not matched to a gene.

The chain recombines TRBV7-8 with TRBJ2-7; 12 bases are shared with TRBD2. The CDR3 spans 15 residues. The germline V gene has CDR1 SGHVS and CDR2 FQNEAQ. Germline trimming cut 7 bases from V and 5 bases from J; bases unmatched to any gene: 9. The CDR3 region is CASTTTSGGLNEQYF. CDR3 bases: TGTGCCAGCACCACTACTAGCGGGGGGCTAAACGAGCAGTACTTC.

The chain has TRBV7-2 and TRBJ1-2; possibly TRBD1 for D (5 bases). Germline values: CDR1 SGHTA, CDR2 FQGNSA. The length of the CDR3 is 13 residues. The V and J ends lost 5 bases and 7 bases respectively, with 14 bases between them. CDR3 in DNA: TGTGCCAGCAGCGCCGACAGTACTATTGGCTACACCTTC. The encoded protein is CASSADSTIGYTF.

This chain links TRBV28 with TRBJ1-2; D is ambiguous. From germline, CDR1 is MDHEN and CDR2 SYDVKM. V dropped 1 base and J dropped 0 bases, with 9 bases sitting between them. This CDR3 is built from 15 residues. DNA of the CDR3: TGTGCCAGCAGTTTATTCGCAGGCTCTAACTATGGCTACACCTTC. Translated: CASSLFAGSNYGYTF.

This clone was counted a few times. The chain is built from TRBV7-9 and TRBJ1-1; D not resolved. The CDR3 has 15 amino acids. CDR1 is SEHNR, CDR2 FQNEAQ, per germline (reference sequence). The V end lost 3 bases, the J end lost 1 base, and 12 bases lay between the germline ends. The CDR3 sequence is CASSFGSQGNTEAFF. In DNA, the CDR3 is TGTGCCAGCAGCTTCGGGAGCCAAGGGAACACTGAAGCTTTCTTT.

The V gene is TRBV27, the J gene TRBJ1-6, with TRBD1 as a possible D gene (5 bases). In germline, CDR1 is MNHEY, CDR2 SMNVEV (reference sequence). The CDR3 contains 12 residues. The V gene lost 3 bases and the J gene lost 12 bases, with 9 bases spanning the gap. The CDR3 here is CASSFQGLPLHF. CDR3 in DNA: TGTGCCAGCAGTTTCCAGGGATTACCCCTCCACTTT.

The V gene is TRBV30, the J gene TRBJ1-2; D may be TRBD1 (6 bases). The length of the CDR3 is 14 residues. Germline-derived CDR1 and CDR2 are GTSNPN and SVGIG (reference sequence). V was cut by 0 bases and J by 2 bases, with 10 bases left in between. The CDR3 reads CAWSVGGFNYGYTF. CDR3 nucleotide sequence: TGTGCCTGGAGTGTAGGGGGATTCAACTATGGCTACACCTTC.

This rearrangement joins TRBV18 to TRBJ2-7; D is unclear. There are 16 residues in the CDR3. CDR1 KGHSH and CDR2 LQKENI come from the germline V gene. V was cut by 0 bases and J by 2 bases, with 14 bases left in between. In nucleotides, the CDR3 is TGTGCCAGCTCACCACCGGGTCAGAGACTCCCCTACGAGCAGTACTTC. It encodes CASSPPGQRLPYEQYF.

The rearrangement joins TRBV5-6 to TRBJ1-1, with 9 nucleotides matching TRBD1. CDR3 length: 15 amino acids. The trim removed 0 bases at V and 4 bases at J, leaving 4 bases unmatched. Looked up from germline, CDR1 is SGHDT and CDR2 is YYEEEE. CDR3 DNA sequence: TGTGCCAGCAGCTTGGCCCGGACAGGGGTCACTGAAGCTTTCTTT. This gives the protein CASSLARTGVTEAFF. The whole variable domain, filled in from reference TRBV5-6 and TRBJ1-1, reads DAGVTQSPTHLIKTRGQQVTLRCSPKSGHDTVSWYQQALGQGPQFIFQYYEEEERQRGNFPDRFSGHQFPNYSSELNVNALLLGDSALYLCASSLARTGVTEAFFGQGTRLTVV.

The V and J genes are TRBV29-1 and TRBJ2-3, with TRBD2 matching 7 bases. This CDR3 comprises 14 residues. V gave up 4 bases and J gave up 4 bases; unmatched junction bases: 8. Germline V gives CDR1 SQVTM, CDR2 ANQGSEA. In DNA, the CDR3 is TGCAGCGTTGGGAAAGGGAGGGGCGCAGATACGCAGTATTTT. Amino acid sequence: CSVGKGRGADTQYF.

The DNA for the CDR3 is TGTGCCGGTAGCGGGGGGACCACAGATACGCAGTATTTT. Its translation: CAGSGGTTDTQYF. The chain combines TRBV30 with TRBJ2-3; 10 bases align to TRBD2. The CDR3 length is 13 residues. Germline CDR1 is GTSNPN and CDR2 is SVGIG (reference sequence). V lost 8 bases and J lost 2; bases outside the gene matches: 4.

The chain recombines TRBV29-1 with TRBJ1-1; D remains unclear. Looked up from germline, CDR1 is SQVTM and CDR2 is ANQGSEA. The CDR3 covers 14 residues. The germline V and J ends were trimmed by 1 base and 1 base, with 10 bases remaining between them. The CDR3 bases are TGCAGCGTTGAAGCCGTATACAAGAACACTGAAGCTTTCTTT. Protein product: CSVEAVYKNTEAFF. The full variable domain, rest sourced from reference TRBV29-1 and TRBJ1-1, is SAVISQKPSRDICQRGTSLTIQCQVDSQVTMMFWYRQQPGQSLTLIATANQGSEATYESGFVIDKFPISRPNLTFSTLTVSNMSPEDSSIYLCSVEAVYKNTEAFFGQGTRLTVV.

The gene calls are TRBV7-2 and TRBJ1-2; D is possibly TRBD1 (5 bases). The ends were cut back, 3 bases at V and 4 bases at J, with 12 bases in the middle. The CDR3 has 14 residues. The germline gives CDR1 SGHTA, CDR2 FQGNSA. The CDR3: CASSLGSGIYGYTF. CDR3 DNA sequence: TGTGCCAGCAGCTTGGGATCAGGGATCTATGGCTACACCTTC.

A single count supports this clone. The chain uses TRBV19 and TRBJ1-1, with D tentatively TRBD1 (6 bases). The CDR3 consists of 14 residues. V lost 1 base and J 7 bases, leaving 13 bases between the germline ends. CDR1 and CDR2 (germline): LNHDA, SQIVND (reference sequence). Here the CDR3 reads CASSIVGQQVEAFF. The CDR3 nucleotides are TGTGCCAGTAGTATAGTAGGACAGCAAGTTGAAGCTTTCTTT.

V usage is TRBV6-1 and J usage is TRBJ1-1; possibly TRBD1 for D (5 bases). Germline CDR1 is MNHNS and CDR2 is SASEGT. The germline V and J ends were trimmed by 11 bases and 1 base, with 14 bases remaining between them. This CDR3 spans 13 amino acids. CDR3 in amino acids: CAGCEGQNTEAFF. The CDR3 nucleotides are TGTGCCGGTTGTGAAGGACAGAACACTGAAGCTTTCTTT.

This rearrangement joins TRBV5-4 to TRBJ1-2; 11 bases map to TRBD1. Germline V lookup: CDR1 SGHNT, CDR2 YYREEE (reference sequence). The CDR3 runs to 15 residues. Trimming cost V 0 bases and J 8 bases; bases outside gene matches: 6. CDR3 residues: CASSLARDRGFGYTF. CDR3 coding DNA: TGTGCCAGCAGCTTGGCCCGGGACAGGGGGTTCGGCTACACCTTC.

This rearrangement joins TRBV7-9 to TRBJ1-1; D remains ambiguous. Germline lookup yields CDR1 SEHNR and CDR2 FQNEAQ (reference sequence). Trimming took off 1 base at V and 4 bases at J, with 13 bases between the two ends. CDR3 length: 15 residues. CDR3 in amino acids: CASSLVSIESTEAFF. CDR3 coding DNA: TGTGCCAGCAGCTTAGTATCAATAGAGTCCACTGAAGCTTTCTTT.

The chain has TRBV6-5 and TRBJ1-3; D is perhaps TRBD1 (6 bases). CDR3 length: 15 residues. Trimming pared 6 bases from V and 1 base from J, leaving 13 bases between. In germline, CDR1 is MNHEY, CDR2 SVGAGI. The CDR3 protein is CASSRDRSSGNTIYF. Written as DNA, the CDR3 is TGTGCCAGCAGCCGCGACAGGAGTTCTGGAAACACCATATATTTT.

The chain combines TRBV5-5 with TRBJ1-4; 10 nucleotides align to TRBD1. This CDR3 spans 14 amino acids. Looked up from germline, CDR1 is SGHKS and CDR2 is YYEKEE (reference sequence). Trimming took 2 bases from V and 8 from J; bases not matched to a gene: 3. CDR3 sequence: CASSFGTGDEKLFF. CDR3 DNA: TGTGCCAGCAGCTTCGGGACAGGGGACGAAAAACTGTTTTTT.

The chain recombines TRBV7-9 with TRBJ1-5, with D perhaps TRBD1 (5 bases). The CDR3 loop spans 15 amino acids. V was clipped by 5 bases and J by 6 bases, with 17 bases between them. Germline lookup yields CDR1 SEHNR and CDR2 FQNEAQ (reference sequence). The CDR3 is CASSPAGGGGQPQHF. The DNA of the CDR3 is TGTGCCAGCAGCCCGGCGGGGGGGGGAGGTCAGCCCCAGCATTTT.

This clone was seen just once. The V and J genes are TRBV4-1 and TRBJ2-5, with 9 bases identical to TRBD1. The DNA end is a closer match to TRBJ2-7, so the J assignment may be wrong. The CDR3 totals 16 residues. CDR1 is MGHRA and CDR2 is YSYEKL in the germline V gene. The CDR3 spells CASSPRLQGALYEQYF. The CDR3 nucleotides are TGCGCCAGCAGCCCAAGACTACAGGGGGCCCTCTACGAGCAGTACTTC.

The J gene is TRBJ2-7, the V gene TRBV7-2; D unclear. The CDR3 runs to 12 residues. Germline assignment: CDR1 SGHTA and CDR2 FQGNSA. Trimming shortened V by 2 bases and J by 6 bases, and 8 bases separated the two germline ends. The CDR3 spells CASSLSHVEQYF. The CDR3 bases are TGTGCCAGCAGCTTAAGCCACGTCGAGCAGTACTTC.

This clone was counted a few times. CDR3 sequence reads: CASSSTGGYYEKLFF. The CDR3 bases are TGTGCCAGTAGTTCTACAGGGGGGTATTACGAAAAACTGTTTTTT. The chain links TRBV19 to TRBJ1-4, with 8 bases aligning to TRBD1. The germline V gene encodes CDR1 LNHDA and CDR2 SQIVND (reference sequence). The CDR3 contains 15 residues. The V segment lost 5 bases and the J segment 8 bases; nucleotides outside the gene matches: 10.

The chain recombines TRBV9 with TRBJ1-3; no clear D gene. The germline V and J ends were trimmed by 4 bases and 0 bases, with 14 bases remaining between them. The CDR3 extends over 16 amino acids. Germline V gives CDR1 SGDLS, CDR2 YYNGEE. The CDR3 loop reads CASSTPEQASGNTIYF. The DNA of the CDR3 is TGTGCCAGCAGCACCCCCGAGCAGGCCTCTGGAAACACCATATATTTT.

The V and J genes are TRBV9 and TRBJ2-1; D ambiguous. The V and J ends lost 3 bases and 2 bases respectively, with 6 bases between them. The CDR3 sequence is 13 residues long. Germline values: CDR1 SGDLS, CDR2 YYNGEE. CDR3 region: CASSGIAYNEQFF. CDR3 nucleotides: TGTGCCAGCAGCGGTATCGCCTACAATGAGCAGTTCTTC.